This T cell receptor (beta chain) was sequenced in a study of blood T cell repertoires in COVID-19. At the level of the study: Researchers got acute and convalescent COVID-19 samples from the United States, Italy and Spain.

Generated by immunoSEQ multiplex PCR, the TCRdb table keeps only in-frame clones and is missing some. The data hold about 110,000 clones, with about nine tenths observed a single time. To note about this clone: Sequence at one end of the junction differs from germline and may be a read error.

Sequences were obtained from peripheral blood. The clonotype comes from a man in his fifties with active or convalescent COVID-19.

The CDR3 DNA reads TGTGCTAGTAGTCCCACAGGAAGGCCCCAGCATTTT. Protein sequence: CASSPTGRPQHF. V usage is TRBV19 and J usage is TRBJ1-5; a possible D gene is TRBD1 (5 bases). Germline loops: CDR1 LNHDA, CDR2 SQIVND (reference sequence). This CDR3 has 12 amino acids.